Below are 16 T cell receptor beta chains sequenced from a single sample in a study of shared clonotypes between healthy human individuals (dated by TCRdb to 2019 to 2021). Receptors were amplified or captured by the immunoSEQ multiplex PCR assay. The immuneACCESS repertoire file appears here via TCRdb, limited to in-frame rearrangements. These files lack a portion of the clones; in checked studies, under half of the deficit traces to unresolved V genes, and the cause of the others is not known. Counted in this sample were roughly 680,000 clones; approximately 72% of them appeared once. The ten largest account for under 2% of the sample. Sequencing was carried out using memory CD4+ T cells sorted from blood. Read against the paper, the sample's cell subset or site label means: CD45RA-negative fraction. These receptors all stem from a woman under 40 in good health.

The chain joins TRBV11-3 to TRBJ1-2; D is ambiguous. The CDR3 consists of 13 residues. Germline CDR1 and CDR2: SGHNT and YENEEA. Trimming stripped 6 bases from V and 6 bases from J, with 14 bases between. CDR3 region: CASRRSGEHGYTF. The CDR3 DNA reads as TGTGCCAGCAGACGTTCCGGGGAACATGGCTACACCTTC.

In its sample, this clone was seen many times. The rearrangement links TRBV19 to TRBJ2-4, with D uncertain. Germline CDR1 is LNHDA and CDR2 is SQIVND (reference sequence). The CDR3 covers 16 residues. Trimming took off 2 bases at V and 0 bases at J, with 11 bases between the two ends. In nucleotides, the CDR3 is TGTGCCAGTAGTATAAGACCAATTCTAGCCAAAAACATTCAGTACTTC. Its translation is CASSIRPILAKNIQYF.

V is TRBV9 and J is TRBJ2-2; TRBD2 might be the D (6 bases). Looked up from germline, CDR1 is SGDLS and CDR2 is YYNGEE. With 1 base removed from V and 6 bases from J, the gap between germline ends came to 13 bases. The CDR3 has 15 amino acids. This chain's CDR3 is CASSVLTSPSGELFF. Written as DNA, the CDR3 is TGTGCCAGCAGCGTACTAACTAGCCCTTCCGGGGAGCTGTTTTTT.

This clone was counted a few times. The chain joins TRBV18 to TRBJ1-1; no definite D call. V was clipped by 0 bases and J by 1 base, with 6 bases between them. There are 14 residues in the CDR3. Germline-derived CDR1 and CDR2 are KGHSH and LQKENI. The CDR3 sequence is CASSPPLENTEAFF. CDR3 nucleotides: TGTGCCAGCTCACCACCGTTGGAGAACACTGAAGCTTTCTTT.

This clone was seen only a few times. This chain joins TRBV7-9 and TRBJ2-2; D uncertain. Per germline, CDR1 SEHNR and CDR2 FQNEAQ (reference sequence). This CDR3 contains 14 residues. Between the trimmed V and J ends, which lost 7 bases and 0 bases, there was a span of 9 bases. Written as DNA, the CDR3 is TGTGCCAGCATAGTTGATTCGAACACCGGGGAGCTGTTTTTT. Amino acids: CASIVDSNTGELFF.

This clone occurred once. The CDR3 here is CASSPRWGDEQFF. The CDR3 DNA reads TGTGCCAGCAGCCCTAGGTGGGGCGATGAGCAGTTCTTC. The V gene is TRBV11-3, the J gene TRBJ2-1; weak D call: TRBD1 (5 bases). The CDR3 covers 13 residues. Germline CDR1 reads SGHNT; CDR2 reads YENEEA. V was clipped by 5 bases and J by 8 bases, with 13 bases between them.

The V call is TRBV15, the J call TRBJ1-1; D not resolved. Trimming removed 0 bases from V and 3 bases from J, with 11 bases in between. The germline CDR1 and CDR2 sequences are LNHNV and YYDKDF (reference sequence). This CDR3 region has 15 residues. CDR3 region: CATSRDRATDTEAFF. The CDR3 DNA follows: TGTGCCACCAGCAGAGATAGGGCCACCGACACTGAAGCTTTCTTT.

Only a few counts were recorded for this clone. The chain carries TRBV2 and TRBJ2-5, with 8 bases matching TRBD1. Germline V gives CDR1 SNHLY, CDR2 FYNNEI. After removal of 7 bases from V and 2 bases from J, the junction contained 9 bases not matched to a gene. This CDR3 spans 15 amino acids. CDR3 residues: CASNPGTGLQETQYF. The CDR3 nucleotides are TGTGCCAGCAATCCCGGGACAGGCCTACAAGAGACCCAGTACTTC.

This clone has only one observation. The V gene is TRBV5-1, the J gene TRBJ2-2, with TRBD2 identical over 11 bases. Germline trimming cut 0 bases from V and 7 bases from J; bases unmatched to any gene: 2. The CDR3 is 15 residues long. Germline V gene lookup returns CDR1 SGHRS and CDR2 YFSETQ. This chain's CDR3 is CASSLATSGIGELFF. For the CDR3, the DNA is TGCGCCAGCAGCTTGGCGACTAGCGGGATCGGGGAGCTGTTTTTT.

CDR3 nucleotides: TGCGCCAGCAGCCAAGATGTGGCTAGAAATGAGCAGTTCTTC. The encoded protein is CASSQDVARNEQFF. J is TRBJ2-1 and V is TRBV4-1; D remains ambiguous. The CDR3 covers 14 residues. CDR1 and CDR2 from the germline V gene are MGHRA and YSYEKL. Between the trimmed V and J ends, which lost 0 bases and 7 bases, there was a span of 10 bases.

The V and J genes are TRBV11-3 and TRBJ2-1, with D perhaps TRBD2 (6 bases). The CDR3 length is 15 residues. V lost 0 bases, J lost 7 bases, and 13 bases lay in between. Germline CDR1 reads SGHNT; CDR2 reads YENEEA. Here the CDR3 reads CASSLDIGSRNEQFF. CDR3 nucleotides: TGTGCCAGCAGCTTAGATATCGGGAGTCGAAATGAGCAGTTCTTC.

DNA for the CDR3: TGCGCCAGCAGCTTAAGAGGGCAGGGAGGCACTGAAGCTTTCTTT. This encodes CASSLRGQGGTEAFF. V usage is TRBV5-1 and J usage is TRBJ1-1, with D perhaps TRBD1 (5 bases). CDR3 length: 15 amino acids. The germline V gene encodes CDR1 SGHRS and CDR2 YFSETQ. Between the trimmed V and J ends, which lost 2 bases and 4 bases, there was a span of 15 bases.

The chain employs TRBV18 and TRBJ2-3, with D possibly being TRBD2 (6 bases). CDR3 length equals 16 residues. Looked up from germline, CDR1 is KGHSH and CDR2 is LQKENI. With 3 bases removed from V and 4 bases from J, the gap between germline ends came to 17 bases. CDR3 DNA: TGTGCCAGCTCACCCCGTGCCGGGGGTGGGGCAGATACGCAGTATTTT. It translates to CASSPRAGGGADTQYF.

The V gene is TRBV11-2, the J gene TRBJ1-2; tentatively, D is TRBD1 (6 bases). This CDR3 has 16 amino acids. Trimming removed 5 bases from V and 3 bases from J, with 19 bases in between. Germline CDR1 SGHAT, CDR2 FQNNGV. This CDR3 is CASSPQQGSRDYGYTF. The CDR3 DNA is TGTGCCAGCAGCCCTCAACAGGGCTCGAGGGACTATGGCTACACCTTC. Drawing the rest from reference TRBV11-2 and TRBJ1-2, the complete variable domain is EAGVAQSPRYKIIEKRQSVAFWCNPISGHATLYWYQQILGQGPKLLIQFQNNGVVDDSQLPKDRFSAERLKGVDSTLKIQPAKLEDSAVYLCASSPQQGSRDYGYTFGSGTRLTVV.

The V call is TRBV28, the J call TRBJ2-1, with D possibly called TRBD1 or TRBD2 (7 bases each). The V gene's germline CDR1 is MDHEN and CDR2 SYDVKM. This CDR3 has 13 residues. V lost 8 bases to trimming and J lost 12 bases, with 20 bases between them. CDR3 in amino acids: CASAPGRGPRQFF. In DNA, the CDR3 is TGTGCCAGCGCCCCTGGGAGGGGGCCTAGGCAGTTCTTC.

This clone was recorded many times. The V call is TRBV30, the J call TRBJ2-1; 11 nucleotides agree with TRBD2. Unmatched junction bases numbered 9, after V lost 4 bases and J lost 4 bases. Germline assignment: CDR1 GTSNPN and CDR2 SVGIG (reference sequence). This CDR3 spans 16 amino acids. The CDR3 loop is CAWTPALAGGYNEQFF. As DNA, the CDR3 is TGTGCCTGGACCCCCGCCCTAGCGGGGGGTTACAATGAGCAGTTCTTC. Variable domain in full (rest from reference TRBV30 and TRBJ2-1): SQTIHQWPATLVQPVGSPLSLECTVEGTSNPNLYWYRQAAGRGLQLLFYSVGIGQISSEVPQNLSASRPQDRQFILSSKKLLLSDSGFYLCAWTPALAGGYNEQFFGPGTRLTVL.